Sequencing of this TCR beta chain was carried out in a study of monozygotic twins with inflammatory bowel disease. For both chains, the TCRalpha and TCRbeta cDNA went through two nested PCRs of about 17 and 10 cycles. TCRdb reprocessed the 5' RACE reads and keeps a single row for each CDR3 protein, giving no DNA. The repertoire table contains some 450,000 distinct CDR3 sequences. Germline CDR1 ENHRY, CDR2 SYGVKD. The CDR3 length is 16 residues. Sequenced: blood. This chain connects TRBV10-3 to TRBJ2-2; absent DNA, TCRdb's TRBD2 call cannot be checked. This TCR came from a human donor with ulcerative colitis or Crohn's disease, or a healthy co-twin of an affected twin (not recorded which). The CDR3 spells CAISAPIAGGHGELFF.